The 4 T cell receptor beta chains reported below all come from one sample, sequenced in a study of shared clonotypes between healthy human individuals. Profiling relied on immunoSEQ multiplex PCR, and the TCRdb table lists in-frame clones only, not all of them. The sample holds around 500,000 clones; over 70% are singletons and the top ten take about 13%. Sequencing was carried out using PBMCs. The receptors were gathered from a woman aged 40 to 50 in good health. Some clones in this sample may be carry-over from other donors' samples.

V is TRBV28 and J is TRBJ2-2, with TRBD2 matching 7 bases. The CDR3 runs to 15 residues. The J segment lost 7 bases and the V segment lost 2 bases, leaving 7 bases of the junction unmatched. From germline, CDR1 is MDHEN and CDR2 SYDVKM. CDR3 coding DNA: TGTGCCAGCAGTTTACGGGGAGCGGGGTACGGGGAGCTGTTTTTT. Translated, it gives CASSLRGAGYGELFF.

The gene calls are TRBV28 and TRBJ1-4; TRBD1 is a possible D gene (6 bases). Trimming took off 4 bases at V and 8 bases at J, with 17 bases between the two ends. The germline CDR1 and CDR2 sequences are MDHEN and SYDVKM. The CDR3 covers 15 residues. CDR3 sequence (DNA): TGTGCCAGCAGTTCCCCCGGGGGGCGGAGGGAAAAACTGTTTTTT. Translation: CASSSPGGRREKLFF.

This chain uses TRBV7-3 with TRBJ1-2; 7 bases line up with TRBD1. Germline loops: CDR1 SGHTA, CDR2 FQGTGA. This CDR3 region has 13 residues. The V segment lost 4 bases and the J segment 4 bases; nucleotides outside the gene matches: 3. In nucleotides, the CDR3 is TGTGCCAGCAGCTCAGGGGACAGCTATGGCTACACCTTC. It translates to CASSSGDSYGYTF.

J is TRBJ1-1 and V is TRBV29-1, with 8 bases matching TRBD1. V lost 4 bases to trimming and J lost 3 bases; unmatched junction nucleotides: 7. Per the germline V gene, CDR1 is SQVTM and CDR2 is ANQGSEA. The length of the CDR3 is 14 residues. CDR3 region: CSVAAQGGYTEAFF. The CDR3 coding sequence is TGCAGCGTTGCGGCACAGGGGGGTTACACTGAAGCTTTCTTT.